This T cell receptor beta chain was captured by sequencing in a study of STAT3 mutations in large granular lymphocyte leukemia. General study findings and limits: After therapy, about 35% of the 18 patients switched clonotypes, all new clones STAT3 wild type. In T-cell large granular lymphocyte leukemia, about half of patients showed multiple immunodominant subclonotypes. Some patients had persisting codominant clonotypes that could mask small clones.

The ends lost 5 bases at V and 3 bases at J; junction bases unmatched: 2. The length of the CDR3 is 13 residues. The germline V gene has CDR1 KGHSH and CDR2 LQKENI. The repertoire was sequenced with immunoSEQ multiplex PCR; TCRdb's copy has only in-frame clones and lacks some. The profile shows roughly 40,000 clones, about 81% of them singletons. As for this clone: What it recognizes is unknown.

This receptor was identified in a human donor with T large granular lymphocyte leukemia. Some clones in this sample may be carry-over from other donors' samples. What was sequenced was PBMCs. The chain employs TRBV18 and TRBJ1-2; 8 positions match TRBD1. DNA of the CDR3: TGTGCCAGCTCAGCGGACAGGGACTATGGCTACACCTTC. This codes for CASSADRDYGYTF.